These 29 T cell receptor beta chains were all obtained from the same sample, sequenced in a study of blood T cells in healthy people across ages (dated by TCRdb to 2014 to 2015). Libraries were constructed by 5' RACE. Sequencing was performed on an Illumina HiSeq 2500. A second about 7 to 11 cycle PCR used a sample-barcoded 5' primer and a J-beta primer mix. TCRdb reanalyzed the raw reads on its own, using fastp at Q25 for trimming and MiXCR for clone calling, and kept in-frame beta chains. Each entry is one CDR3 protein sequence, shown with its most common DNA and genes. The sample table shows under 750,000 distinct CDR3 sequences, and more than 45% are seen once. The ten largest clones capture about 26% of the sample. Sequencing was performed on blood. All receptors derive from a man older than 75 in good health.

This clonotype came up a few times. This chain joins TRBV20-1 and TRBJ2-3; D call uncertain. The germline gives CDR1 DFQATT, CDR2 SNEGSKA (reference sequence). The CDR3 length is 11 residues. V was shortened by 5 bases and J by 2 bases, with 5 bases between the two germline ends. The CDR3 DNA sequence: TGCAGTGCTCTGAACACAGATACGCAGTATTTT. As protein: CSALNTDTQYF.

This clonotype was observed a handful of times. This rearrangement joins TRBV20-1 to TRBJ1-2, with 9 bases aligning to TRBD1. The CDR3 has 15 residues. Germline V CDR1 and CDR2: DFQATT, SNEGSKA (reference sequence). J gave up 5 bases and V 7 bases, and 14 bases lay outside the gene matches. This CDR3 reads CSGLIRDRALYGYTF. The CDR3 nucleotides are TGCAGTGGCCTGATCCGGGACAGGGCCTTATATGGCTACACCTTC.

In its sample, this clonotype was seen many times. The J gene is TRBJ2-3, the V gene TRBV6-5; 13 bases are a match to TRBD2. The CDR3 spans 16 residues. Per germline, CDR1 MNHEY and CDR2 SVGAGI. The V and J ends lost 6 bases and 5 bases, in that order; junction bases with no gene match: 8. The DNA for the CDR3 is TGTGCCAGCAGGGAGACTAGCGGGAGGATGGGAGATACGCAGTATTTT. Residues: CASRETSGRMGDTQYF.

On this clonotype: The germline gene is not matched at one end of the junction; a read error may be the cause. The chain uses TRBV5-1 and TRBJ2-7; D is undetermined. There are 13 residues in the CDR3. Germline values: CDR1 SGHRS, CDR2 YFSETQ. CDR3 in DNA: TGCACCAGCAGCCGATCGAGCTCCTACGAGCAGTACTTC. It specifies CTSSRSSSYEQYF.

The rearrangement links TRBV29-1 to TRBJ1-4, with TRBD1 matching 8 bases. The germline gives CDR1 SQVTM, CDR2 ANQGSEA. The CDR3 is 13 amino acids. V was pared by 3 bases and J by 3 bases, with 0 bases of the junction left unmatched. CDR3 DNA: TGCAGCGTTGAGACAGGGGCTAATGAAAAACTGTTTTTT. Translating gives CSVETGANEKLFF.

This rearrangement joins TRBV9 to TRBJ2-6; D unclear. Germline V lookup: CDR1 SGDLS, CDR2 YYNGEE. The CDR3 spans 15 residues. Between the trimmed V and J ends, which lost 0 bases and 0 bases, there was a span of 4 bases. CDR3 in DNA: TGTGCCAGCAGCGTAGACGGCTCTGGGGCCAACGTCCTGACTTTC. It specifies CASSVDGSGANVLTF.

The rearrangement uses TRBV7-3 and TRBJ2-1; no reliable D call. In germline, CDR1 is SGHTA, CDR2 FQGTGA. The CDR3 has 16 amino acids. V was cut by 0 bases and J by 1 base, with 10 bases left in between. In DNA form, the CDR3 reads TGTGCCAGCAGCTTAACACCATCGCGATCCTACAATGAGCAGTTCTTC. It yields the protein CASSLTPSRSYNEQFF.

Note on this clonotype: This may be a read error: a much more frequent sequence differs by one nucleotide. This rearrangement joins TRBV7-9 to TRBJ2-1, with a tentative D call TRBD2 (6 bases). Germline V gene data show CDR1 as SEHNR and CDR2 as FQNEAQ (reference sequence). The CDR3 runs to 15 residues. The CDR3 region has the DNA TGTGCCAGCAGCTGGAGGGTAGCCACCTACAAGGAGCAGTTCTTC. It specifies CASSWRVATYKEQFF.

This clonotype was found once. The chain joins TRBV5-4 to TRBJ2-5, with D possibly matching TRBD1 (7 bases). Germline assignment: CDR1 SGHNT and CDR2 YYREEE (reference sequence). The CDR3 extends over 14 amino acids. Trimming pared 3 bases from V and 4 bases from J, leaving 13 bases between. The CDR3 DNA reads TGTGCCAGCAGCTCGCCAGGGGGGACAGAGACCCAGTACTTC. Protein sequence: CASSSPGGTETQYF.

V usage is TRBV7-3 and J usage is TRBJ2-3, with TRBD2 identical over 9 bases. CDR3 length: 16 residues. Per germline, CDR1 SGHTA and CDR2 FQGTGA. V trimming: 4 bases; J trimming: 3 bases; junction bases outside the gene matches: 8. The CDR3 DNA is TGTGCCAGCAGCTCTCAGCCGGGACTAGCTACAGATACGCAGTATTTT. Translation gives CASSSQPGLATDTQYF.

This rearrangement joins TRBV6-2 or TRBV6-3 to TRBJ1-1; D ambiguous. Trimming removed 0 bases from V and 4 bases from J, with 9 bases in between. Germline lookup yields CDR1 MNHEY and CDR2 SVGEGT. The CDR3 has 14 residues. The CDR3 bases are TGTGCCAGCAGTTACTCGTCGGTTGTCACTGAAGCTTTCTTT. Its translation is CASSYSSVVTEAFF.

V and J are TRBV10-3 and TRBJ2-2, with 13 nucleotides matching TRBD2. The CDR3 is made up of 18 amino acids. Per the germline V gene, CDR1 is ENHRY and CDR2 is SYGVKD. Trimming at V came to 6 bases and at J to 0 bases, leaving 7 bases not matched to a gene. CDR3 sequence: CAIRATSGGAANTGELFF. The CDR3 DNA reads TGTGCCATCAGAGCAACTAGCGGGGGGGCCGCGAACACCGGGGAGCTGTTTTTT.

This chain uses TRBV6-6 with TRBJ2-7; the D gene is possibly TRBD2 (6 bases). The CDR3 covers 15 residues. CDR1 is MNHNY and CDR2 is SVGAGI in the germline V gene (reference sequence). Deletions cut 2 bases from V and 7 bases from J, with 18 bases between. The CDR3 DNA sequence: TGTGCCAGCAGTTACGGCGGGGCCGCCCGGCCGGAGCAGTACTTC. It encodes CASSYGGAARPEQYF.

The genes are TRBV7-3 and TRBJ1-2; perhaps TRBD1 as D (5 bases). CDR3 length: 12 residues. Germline CDR1 is SGHTA and CDR2 is FQGTGA. Deletions cut 2 bases from V and 8 bases from J, with 9 bases between. CDR3 in DNA: TGTGCCAGCAGCTTACCGGGGGACGGCTACACCTTC. Translated, it gives CASSLPGDGYTF.

This clonotype was seen repeatedly, ten times or more. The rearrangement joins TRBV6-6 to TRBJ1-1; 7 bases are a match to TRBD1. The V gene's germline CDR1 is MNHNY and CDR2 SVGAGI (reference sequence). CDR3 length: 16 amino acids. V lost 3 bases to trimming and J lost 0 bases; unmatched junction nucleotides: 7. The CDR3 DNA reads as TGTGCCAGCAGTTATCCGCCCGGGACAGTGAACACTGAAGCTTTCTTT. It codes for CASSYPPGTVNTEAFF.

The V gene is TRBV7-9, the J gene TRBJ1-1; possibly TRBD1 for D (5 bases). This CDR3 has 14 amino acids. Germline V gene lookup returns CDR1 SEHNR and CDR2 FQNEAQ (reference sequence). V shed 0 bases and J shed 3 bases, with 8 bases lying between them. The CDR3 spells CASSLAGTHTEAFF. The CDR3 nucleotides are TGTGCCAGCAGCTTAGCCGGGACTCACACTGAAGCTTTCTTT. Full variable domain (remainder filled in from reference TRBV7-9 and TRBJ1-1): DTGVSQNPRHKITKRGQNVTFRCDPISEHNRLYWYRQTLGQGPEFLTYFQNEAQLEKSRLLSDRFSAERPKGSFSTLEIQRTEQGDSAMYLCASSLAGTHTEAFFGQGTRLTVV.

CDR3 loop: CASSQDKGSQYEQYF. CDR3 sequence (DNA): TGCGCCAGCAGCCAAGATAAGGGCAGTCAGTACGAGCAGTACTTC. The chain links TRBV4-3 to TRBJ2-7; D remains ambiguous. Germline V gene lookup returns CDR1 LGHNA and CDR2 YSLEER. Trimming shortened V by 0 bases and J by 4 bases, and 13 bases separated the two germline ends. This CDR3 is 15 amino acids long.

This clonotype was picked up a small number of times. The V call is TRBV24-1, the J call TRBJ2-1, with D uncertain. This CDR3 has 14 residues. V was pared by 6 bases and J by 7 bases, with 15 bases between. Germline CDR1 reads KGHDR; CDR2 reads SFDVKD. The DNA of the CDR3 is TGTGCCACCAGTCCCCCCTACGGTTCTAATGAGCAGTTCTTC. As protein: CATSPPYGSNEQFF.

This clonotype was seen ten or more times. One end of the junction fails to match germline, which may point to a read error. This chain connects TRBV6-6 to TRBJ2-1; 8 positions match TRBD2. This CDR3 contains 16 residues. The germline V gene has CDR1 MNHNY and CDR2 SVGAGI (reference sequence). DNA of the CDR3: TGTGCCAGCAACGACGGGGGGGGGGCATCCTACGATGAGCAGTTCTTC. This translates into CASNDGGGASYDEQFF.

The chain uses TRBV5-6 and TRBJ2-5; no definite D call. Trimming stripped 4 bases from V and 5 bases from J, with 15 bases between. This CDR3 is 14 amino acids long. Germline loops: CDR1 SGHDT, CDR2 YYEEEE. The CDR3 sequence is CASSPWVPPETQYF. The CDR3 nucleotides read TGTGCCAGCAGCCCGTGGGTCCCACCGGAGACCCAGTACTTC.

In its sample, this clonotype was seen many times. The genes are TRBV6-5 and TRBJ1-2, with 7 bases identical to TRBD1. CDR1 MNHEY and CDR2 SVGAGI come from the germline V gene. The V gene end was trimmed by 4 bases and the J gene end by 2 bases; junction bases not matched to a gene: 7. The length of the CDR3 is 15 residues. The DNA of the CDR3 is TGTGCCAGCAGTTGGGACAGAAGGTCAAACTATGGCTACACCTTC. Protein product: CASSWDRRSNYGYTF.

Note on this clonotype: One junction end does not reproduce the germline sequence, and a read error may be involved. V gene TRBV9 combines with J gene TRBJ2-1, with unresolved D. From germline, CDR1 is SGDLS and CDR2 YYNGEE. The CDR3 runs to 16 residues. The CDR3 region is CTSSAQLWGSYNEQFF. The DNA for the CDR3 is TGTACCAGCAGCGCCCAGCTATGGGGCTCCTACAATGAGCAGTTCTTC.

This clonotype was detected ten times or more. This rearrangement joins TRBV6-6 to TRBJ1-5; 8 nucleotides line up with TRBD1. The J segment lost 7 bases and the V segment lost 6 bases, leaving 14 bases of the junction unmatched. Germline CDR1 and CDR2: MNHNY and SVGAGI (reference sequence). The CDR3 has 16 residues. The CDR3 sequence: CASSNTGGTLGQPQHF. The CDR3 DNA follows: TGTGCCAGCAGCAACACAGGGGGGACCTTGGGACAGCCCCAGCATTTT.

V is TRBV20-1 and J is TRBJ2-7, with D maybe TRBD2 (7 bases). The DNA end lines up better with TRBJ2-4; the J call may be wrong. The germline V gene encodes CDR1 DFQATT and CDR2 SNEGSKA (reference sequence). This CDR3 is built from 11 residues. The CDR3 spells CSEGGLNIQYF. The CDR3 nucleotides are TGCAGTGAGGGGGGGTTAAACATTCAGTACTTC.

The chain links TRBV7-2 to TRBJ2-7; 9 nucleotides line up with TRBD2. The DNA end lines up better with TRBJ2-5; the J call may be wrong. The CDR3 has 15 residues. Germline CDR1 is SGHTA and CDR2 is FQGNSA. The CDR3 is CASSPQSNSGGTQYF. DNA of the CDR3: TGTGCCAGCAGCCCTCAGTCCAATAGCGGGGGGACCCAGTACTTC.

The V and J genes are TRBV16 and TRBJ2-3; D gene ambiguous. The CDR3 consists of 12 residues. Germline V CDR1 and CDR2: KGHSY, FQNENV. The V end lost 0 bases, the J end lost 7 bases, and 5 bases lay between the germline ends. The CDR3 loop is CASSQSGNTQYF. CDR3 sequence (DNA): TGTGCCAGCAGCCAATCTGGAAATACGCAGTATTTT.

The sample holds a few counts of this clonotype. V and J are TRBV5-1 and TRBJ2-5; D remains unclear. The CDR3 has 15 residues. CDR1 is SGHRS, CDR2 YFSETQ, per germline. The V gene lost 0 bases and the J gene lost 4 bases, with 13 bases spanning the gap. This CDR3 reads CASSLGAAPLETQYF. In nucleotides, the CDR3 is TGCGCCAGCAGCTTGGGGGCAGCACCCCTAGAGACCCAGTACTTC.

There are a few counts of this clonotype. The chain links TRBV2 to TRBJ2-3; 9 positions agree with TRBD1. Per germline, CDR1 SNHLY and CDR2 FYNNEI. Trimming at V came to 9 bases and at J to 4 bases, leaving 11 bases not matched to a gene. The CDR3 consists of 15 residues. CDR3 DNA: TGTGCCAGTTTATCAGACAGGGGGATAGCAGATACGCAGTATTTT. This translates into CASLSDRGIADTQYF.

The chain employs TRBV3-1 and TRBJ2-3, with D possibly being TRBD2 (5 bases). From germline, CDR1 is LGHDT and CDR2 YNNKEL (reference sequence). The V and J ends lost 3 bases and 2 bases respectively, with 15 bases between them. This CDR3 contains 16 residues. DNA for the CDR3: TGTGCCAGCAGCCATGGAGCGGCCGACCCCACAGATACGCAGTATTTT. It translates to CASSHGAADPTDTQYF.